The present entry profiles one TCR beta chain with its context. The antigen remains unidentified. Produced via immunoSEQ multiplex PCR; TCRdb's table is partial and in-frame only. This table holds 20,000 to 25,000 clones, around 80% found once. This sample was taken from a study of OX40 agonist ivuxolimab in advanced cancers. Looking at the study overall: An agonistic anti-OX40 (CD134) antibody, ivuxolimab, was used to treat the patients. A partial response was reached by three patients: one with hepatocellular carcinoma and two with cutaneous melanoma. Dose-escalation patients had hepatocellular carcinoma, melanoma, renal cell or head and neck cancer. Points from the study as a whole: In a subset of nonresponders, normalized T-cell clonal expansion was also low.

This CDR3 has 14 amino acids. Germline V lookup: CDR1 SGHNT, CDR2 YYREEE (reference sequence). V was pared by 7 bases and J by 0 bases, with 10 bases between. The source is an adult with an advanced solid tumor such as melanoma, head and neck, liver or kidney cancer. The material sequenced was CD4+ or CD8+ T cells sorted from blood, taken in a trial of the OX40 agonist ivuxolimab. This sequence joins TRBV5-4 and TRBJ2-2, with D possibly TRBD2 on 6 matching bases. DNA of the CDR3: TGTGCCAGCGGGGGACTTTCGAACACCGGGGAGCTGTTTTTT. This translates into CASGGLSNTGELFF.